The entry below describes one T cell receptor beta chain. The data belong to a study of T cell responses to AZD1222 COVID-19 vaccine. This CDR3 region has 15 residues. J gave up 5 bases and V 4 bases, and 14 bases lay outside the gene matches. The germline V gene has CDR1 GTSNPN and CDR2 SVGIG (reference sequence). Generated by immunoSEQ multiplex PCR, the TCRdb table keeps only in-frame clones and is missing some. The sample contains 180,000 or so clones, 94% of which appear only once. The receptor was isolated from an adult in good health. The rearrangement links TRBV30 to TRBJ2-7, with 7 nucleotides matching TRBD1. The starting material was peripheral blood, obtained on day 0 of AZD1222 vaccination. DNA for the CDR3: TGTGCCTGGAAGAACCTTGGGACAGTTTCCGACGAGCAGTACTTC. Encoded protein: CAWKNLGTVSDEQYF.